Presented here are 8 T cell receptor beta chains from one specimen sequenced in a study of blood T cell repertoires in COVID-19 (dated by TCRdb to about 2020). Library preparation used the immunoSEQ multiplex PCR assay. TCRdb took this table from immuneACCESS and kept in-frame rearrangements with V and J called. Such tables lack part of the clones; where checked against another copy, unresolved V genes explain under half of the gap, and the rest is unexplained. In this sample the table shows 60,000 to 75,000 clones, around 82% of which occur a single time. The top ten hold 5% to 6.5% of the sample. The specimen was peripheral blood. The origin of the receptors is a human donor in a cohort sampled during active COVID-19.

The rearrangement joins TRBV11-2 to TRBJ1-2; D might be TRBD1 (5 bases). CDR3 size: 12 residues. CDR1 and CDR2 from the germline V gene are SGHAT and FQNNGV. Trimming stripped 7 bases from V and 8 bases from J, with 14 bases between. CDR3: CASTLTEGGYTF. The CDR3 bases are TGTGCCAGCACTCTGACAGAAGGAGGCTACACCTTC. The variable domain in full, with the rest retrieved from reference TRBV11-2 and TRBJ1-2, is EAGVAQSPRYKIIEKRQSVAFWCNPISGHATLYWYQQILGQGPKLLIQFQNNGVVDDSQLPKDRFSAERLKGVDSTLKIQPAKLEDSAVYLCASTLTEGGYTFGSGTRLTVV.

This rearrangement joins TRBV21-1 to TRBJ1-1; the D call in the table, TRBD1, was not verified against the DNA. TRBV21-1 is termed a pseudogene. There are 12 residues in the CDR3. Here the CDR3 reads CASSQRGLGAFF. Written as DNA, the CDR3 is TGTGCCAGCAGCCAAAGGGGTCTCGGGGCTTTCTTT.

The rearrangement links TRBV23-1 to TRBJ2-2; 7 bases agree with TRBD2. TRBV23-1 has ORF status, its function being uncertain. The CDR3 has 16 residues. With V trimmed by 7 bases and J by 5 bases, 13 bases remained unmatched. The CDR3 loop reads CASTQLGGDWTGELFF. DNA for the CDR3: TGCGCCAGCACCCAACTGGGGGGGGACTGGACCGGGGAGCTGTTTTTT.

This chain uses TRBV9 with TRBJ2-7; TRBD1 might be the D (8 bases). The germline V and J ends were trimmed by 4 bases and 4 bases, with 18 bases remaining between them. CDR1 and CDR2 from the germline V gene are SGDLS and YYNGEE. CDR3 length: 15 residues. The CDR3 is CASSPYRGGLYEQYF. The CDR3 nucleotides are TGTGCCAGCAGCCCCTACAGGGGGGGACTTTACGAGCAGTACTTC.

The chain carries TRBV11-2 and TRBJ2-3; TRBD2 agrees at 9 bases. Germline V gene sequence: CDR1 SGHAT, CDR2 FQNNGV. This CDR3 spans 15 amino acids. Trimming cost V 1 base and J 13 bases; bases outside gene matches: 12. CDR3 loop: CASSLGRGGAPSKYF. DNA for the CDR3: TGTGCCAGCAGCTTAGGTCGCGGGGGGGCGCCCAGCAAGTATTTT.

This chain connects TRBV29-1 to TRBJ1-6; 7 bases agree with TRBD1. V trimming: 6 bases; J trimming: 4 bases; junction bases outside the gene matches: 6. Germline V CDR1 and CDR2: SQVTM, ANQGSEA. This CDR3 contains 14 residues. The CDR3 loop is CSVSAGGYNSPLHF. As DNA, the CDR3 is TGCAGCGTCTCGGCAGGGGGTTATAATTCACCCCTCCACTTT.

The CDR3 sequence: CASSPTSGRKNIQYF. CDR3 DNA: TGCGCCAGCAGCCCGACTAGCGGAAGAAAAAACATTCAGTACTTC. V gene TRBV5-1 combines with J gene TRBJ2-4; 9 bases align to TRBD2. V was pared by 4 bases and J by 4 bases, with 6 bases of the junction left unmatched. Germline V gene data show CDR1 as SGHRS and CDR2 as YFSETQ. CDR3 length: 15 residues.

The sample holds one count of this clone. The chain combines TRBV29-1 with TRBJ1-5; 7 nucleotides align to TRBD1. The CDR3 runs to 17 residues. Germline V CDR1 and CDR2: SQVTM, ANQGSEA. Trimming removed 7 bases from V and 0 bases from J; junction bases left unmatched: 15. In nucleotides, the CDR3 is TGCAGCGATTGCCCTGGGACAGTTAGAGGTAGCAATCAGCCCCAGCATTTT. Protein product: CSDCPGTVRGSNQPQHF.